The rows below give T cell receptor beta chains drawn from one sample of a study of shared T cell receptors in the human thymus. Assay: immunoSEQ multiplex PCR; the TCRdb copy retains only in-frame clones and omits some. The sample shows about 540,000 clones, around 78% of them seen only once. These same data were also listed under a study on human thymus T cells.

The sample comprised thymocytes. The origin of the receptors is a boy under two years old with a congenital heart defect. Both conserved end residues are part of each CDR3. A D gene is named only where the DNA matches it firmly. A row's size may be missing; if present it is once, few, many or a size class.

few TRBJ1-2 TRBV12-5 - CASGPIPGPAGSGYTF TGTGCTAGTGGTCCCATCCCCGGCCCCGCGGGGAGTGGCTACACCTTC
- TRBJ1-1 TRBV4-3 TRBD1 CASSHSKPLGQGPNTEAFF TGCGCCAGCAGCCACTCTAAGCCGCTGGGACAGGGACCGAACACTGAAGCTTTCTTT
- TRBJ1-1 TRBV7-9 - CAAGYLENTEAFF TGTGCGGCAGGGTACCTTGAGAACACTGAAGCTTTCTTT
- TRBJ2-1 TRBV6-4 - CAIENREGRVNEQFF TGTGCCATCGAGAACAGGGAAGGAAGAGTCAATGAGCAGTTCTTC
- TRBJ2-3 TRBV4-1 - CASSPRRSGSTDTQYF TGCGCCAGCAGCCCAAGGCGGAGCGGTAGCACAGATACGCAGTATTTT
- TRBJ2-3 TRBV9 - CASSVGPPERSTDTQYF TGTGCCAGCAGCGTAGGGCCCCCTGAGCGGTCCACAGATACGCAGTATTTT
- TRBJ1-2 TRBV14 - CASSQLGAAGLAEGLGNYGYTF TGTGCCAGCAGCCAACTCGGGGCCGCGGGGCTCGCGGAGGGACTAGGCAACTATGGCTACACCTTC
- TRBJ2-7 TRBV11-2 TRBD1 CASSSSRDRAYEQYF TGTGCCAGCAGTTCAAGCCGGGACAGAGCCTACGAGCAGTACTTC
- TRBJ2-3 TRBV6-6 - CASSYLRDFTDTQYF TGTGCCAGCAGTTACTTGCGGGACTTCACAGATACGCAGTATTTT
- TRBJ2-7 TRBV10-1 TRBD2 CASSEETSGTAYEQYF TGCGCCAGCAGTGAGGAGACTAGCGGGACCGCCTACGAGCAGTACTTC
- TRBJ2-7 TRBV14 - CASSRGTVTSYEQYF TGTGCCAGCAGCCGCGGGACAGTAACGTCCTACGAGCAGTACTTC
- TRBJ2-5 TRBV7-2 - CASRIDRRVETQYF TGTGCCAGCAGGATCGACAGGCGAGTAGAGACCCAGTACTTC
- TRBJ1-1 TRBV10-3 - CAISEGQRNTEAFF TGTGCCATCAGTGAGGGGCAGAGGAACACTGAAGCTTTCTTT
- TRBJ2-7 TRBV27 - CASSAGTVSSYEQYF TGTGCCAGCAGCGCGGGTACGGTGAGCTCCTACGAGCAGTACTTC
- TRBJ2-7 TRBV25-1 TRBD2 CASSATSGFYEQYF TGTGCCAGCAGTGCGACTAGCGGATTTTACGAGCAGTACTTC
- TRBJ2-7 TRBV4-3 TRBD2 CASSPLAGGDEQYF TGCGCCAGCAGTCCGCTAGCGGGAGGAGACGAGCAGTACTTC